This T cell receptor beta chain is drawn from a study of control samples from healthy donors and cancer patients. Clones were sequenced by immunoSEQ multiplex PCR, and TCRdb holds only the in-frame ones, with some missing. The sample carries 350,000 to 450,000 clones, approximately 92% recorded once. The CDR3 runs 14 residues. CDR1 is MDHEN, CDR2 SYDVKM, per germline. V lost 6 bases to trimming and J lost 0 bases, with 11 bases between them. This chain joins TRBV28 and TRBJ1-2; tentatively, D is TRBD1 (5 bases). The TCR comes from a man aged 35 to 55 with head and neck cancer. Sequenced: PBMCs. The CDR3 here is CASRRDSANYGYTF. In DNA form, the CDR3 reads TGTGCCAGCAGAAGGGACTCCGCTAACTATGGCTACACCTTC.